This TCR beta chain was sequenced during a study of T cell changes during pregnancy in multiple sclerosis. V lost 5 bases to trimming and J lost 5 bases, with 12 bases between them. Germline values: CDR1 SEHNR, CDR2 FQNEAQ (reference sequence). The CDR3 contains 13 residues. This clone has a handful of counts. Clones were read by immunoSEQ multiplex PCR, and TCRdb kept only the in-frame ones, dropping some. The sample records around 38,000 clones, almost 95% being singletons. Sequenced material: CD4+ T cells from peripheral blood mononuclear cells, taken in the third trimester of pregnancy. The TCR originated in a female donor in good health, enrolled as a control in a pregnancy study. The chain is built from TRBV7-9 and TRBJ1-1; possibly TRBD1 for D (5 bases). The CDR3 here is CASSGQGVTEAFF. The CDR3 bases are TGTGCCAGCAGCGGTCAAGGGGTGACTGAAGCTTTCTTT.